This TCR beta chain is from a study of technical replicates of blood from a few donors. The repertoire was sequenced with immunoSEQ multiplex PCR; TCRdb's copy has only in-frame clones and lacks some. This sample has about 14,000 clones, with around 82% found just once. V was clipped by 6 bases and J by 5 bases; unmatched bases: 4. The V gene's germline CDR1 is SNHLY and CDR2 FYNNEI. The CDR3 is 15 residues long. The sequencing sample was made of PBMCs. The receptor comes from a human donor in good health. The chain has TRBV2 and TRBJ2-5; TRBD2 aligns across 15 bases. Written as DNA, the CDR3 is TGTGCCAGCAGGGGACTAGCGGGAGGACGGGAGACCCAGTACTTC. It translates to CASRGLAGGRETQYF. The variable domain in full, completed from reference TRBV2 and TRBJ2-5, reads EPEVTQTPSHQVTQMGQEVILRCVPISNHLYFYWYRQILGQKVEFLVSFYNNEISEKSEIFDDQFSVERPDGSNFTLKIRSTKLEDSAMYFCASRGLAGGRETQYFGPGTRLLVL.